This TCR beta chain was identified in a study of T cells in Graves' hyperthyroidism and ophthalmopathy (dated by TCRdb to about 2019). Regarding the study in general: Peripheral blood samples were taken at the time of initial diagnosis, prior to any treatment. A discovery cohort of around 100 patients, approximately 45 with Graves' ophthalmopathy and 57 with stable Graves' hyperthyroidism, was used to find distinguishing TCR V-J signatures. Prospective prediction of ophthalmopathy was tested in an independent validation cohort of fewer than 20 hyperthyroidism patients and 17 patients who later progressed to ophthalmopathy. The 100 or so discovery patients were randomly split 7:3 into training and test sets. The study also compared thyroid tissue and blood T-cell repertoires from a handful of Graves' hyperthyroidism patients. After sampling, hyperthyroidism patients received methimazole starting at 30 mg daily, and ophthalmopathy patients received high-dose intravenous methylprednisolone. According to the paper, TCR Vbeta CDR3 sequencing was carried out on 120 to 150 peripheral blood samples, which came from more than 40 ophthalmopathy, about 75 hyperthyroidism and 17 progressor patients. Overall results and qualifications from the work: Most expanded thyroid clonotypes (frequency above 0.001) were also detected in blood, a finding suggesting that blood repertoires may reflect thyroid immune responses. During validation, the model predicted progression to ophthalmopathy a median of approximately 7 months ahead of onset, with almost 71% sensitivity and about 75% specificity. No statistical method was used to set the sample size in advance, and investigators knew the group allocation. In cross-validation, a model built on a 13 V-J signature told ophthalmopathy apart from stable hyperthyroidism with 87.88% sensitivity and roughly 81% specificity, and in testing the same model reached 80%/75%.

The junction shows trimming of 7 bases on V and 3 bases on J, and the gene matches do not reach 6 bases of it. CDR1 MDHEN and CDR2 SYDVKM were looked up in the germline V gene. The CDR3, cysteine through phenylalanine, is 14 amino acids long. Kept here is only the CDR3 DNA, which spans 42 bases and is read in frame from base 1. Graves' hyperthyroidism was defined as stable when no progression to ophthalmopathy occurred over 18 months of follow-up. Hyperthyroidism patients were newly diagnosed, had a disease duration of under 2 months, and were aged 18 to 65 years. Patients with uncontrolled infections, other autoimmune diseases, pregnancy or lactation were excluded. Diagnoses were established on the basis of clinical symptoms, serum thyroxine and TRAb, thyroid ultrasound, and orbital computed tomography. Ficoll-Paque density gradient centrifugation was used to isolate PBMCs from about 10 ml of fresh peripheral blood. Total RNA was extracted with Trizol reagent, and quality was checked on an Agilent 2100 Bioanalyzer.

The TCR beta CDR3 regions were amplified from RNA transcripts. The TCR CDR3 was subjected to a first round of RT-PCR using the HTBI primer set and the Qiagen OneStep RT-PCR kit. Libraries were constructed in a second round of multiplex PCR, after which size selection and purification were performed. Libraries were sequenced paired-end with 100 bp reads on an Illumina HiSeq2000. Per the original workflow: SOAPnuke was used to process the raw data, removing reads that contained adapters or uncalled bases, had a mean Phred below 15, or lacked an exact match to the constant primer or identifier. COPE v1.2.5 was used to merge the high-quality paired reads, and each unique nucleotide sequence was defined as a clonotype. MiTCR v1.1 was used to align clonotypes to the IMGT TRBV, TRBD and TRBJ reference segments. Only V-J combinations with frequency above 0.0001, covering roughly 99% of repertoires, were analysed. A TCS score was defined as the ratio between F50 (clonal expansion) and ExV (chaos), using BLOSUM62-based TCRdist between CDR3 peptides within each V-J. Welch's t-statistics and random forest reduced around 520 V-J features to around 14, which were used in a naive Bayes classifier (R e1071). Clones were called with MiXCR by TCRdb after fastp trimmed the public reads at Q25, and only in-frame beta chains were retained. Rows with one shared CDR3 protein collapse into an entry with the most common genes and DNA. Here the V and J calls rest on TCRdb's processing, not on the authors' analysis. Across this sample there are 300,000 to 450,000 distinct CDR3 sequences, with roughly 14% seen only once. The leading ten clones occupy approximately 10% of the sample.

This clonotype occurred many times. Its antigen has not been determined. Base qualities are not recorded, but no much larger clone differs from it by a single base. The sequenced material came from blood. The receptor was derived from a woman aged 55 to 70 with Graves' hyperthyroidism. The chain employs TRBV28 and TRBJ1-5; 7 central nucleotides agree with TRBD1. For the CDR3, the sequence is CASISGTVNQPQHF. The DNA sequence follows: TGTGCCAGCATTTCCGGGACAGTCAATCAGCCCCAGCATTTT.